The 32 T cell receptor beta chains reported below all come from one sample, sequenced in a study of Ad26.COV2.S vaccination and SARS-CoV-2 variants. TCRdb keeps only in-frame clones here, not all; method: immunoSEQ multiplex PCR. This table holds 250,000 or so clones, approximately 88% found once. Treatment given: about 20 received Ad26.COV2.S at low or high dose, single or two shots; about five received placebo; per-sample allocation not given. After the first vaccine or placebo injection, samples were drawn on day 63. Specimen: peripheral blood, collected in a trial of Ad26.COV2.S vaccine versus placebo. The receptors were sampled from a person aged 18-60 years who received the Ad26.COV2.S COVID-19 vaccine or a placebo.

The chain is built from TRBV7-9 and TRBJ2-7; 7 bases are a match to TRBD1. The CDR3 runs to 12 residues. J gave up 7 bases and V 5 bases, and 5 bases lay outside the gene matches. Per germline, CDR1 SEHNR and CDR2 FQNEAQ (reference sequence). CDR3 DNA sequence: TGTGCCAGCAGCCGGGACAGAGCAGAGCAGTACTTC. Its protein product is CASSRDRAEQYF.

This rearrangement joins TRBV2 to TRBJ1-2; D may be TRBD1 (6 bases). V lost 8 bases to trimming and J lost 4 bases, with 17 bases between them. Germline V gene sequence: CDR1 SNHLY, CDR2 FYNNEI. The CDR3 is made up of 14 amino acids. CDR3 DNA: TGTGCCAGCCTTACAGGGAGGTCGACCTATGGCTACACCTTC. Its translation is CASLTGRSTYGYTF.

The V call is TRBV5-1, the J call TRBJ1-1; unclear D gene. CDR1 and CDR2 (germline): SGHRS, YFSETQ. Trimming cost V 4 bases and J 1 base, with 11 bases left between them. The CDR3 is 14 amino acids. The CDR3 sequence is CASSGGSSNTEAFF. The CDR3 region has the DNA TGCGCCAGCAGCGGCGGCAGCTCGAACACTGAAGCTTTCTTT.

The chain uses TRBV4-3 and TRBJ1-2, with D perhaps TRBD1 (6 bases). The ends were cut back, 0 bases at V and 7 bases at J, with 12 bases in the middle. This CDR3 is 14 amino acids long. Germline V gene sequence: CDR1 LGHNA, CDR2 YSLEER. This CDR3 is CASSQDRGLVGYTF. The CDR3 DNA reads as TGCGCCAGCAGCCAAGACAGGGGCCTAGTTGGCTACACCTTC.

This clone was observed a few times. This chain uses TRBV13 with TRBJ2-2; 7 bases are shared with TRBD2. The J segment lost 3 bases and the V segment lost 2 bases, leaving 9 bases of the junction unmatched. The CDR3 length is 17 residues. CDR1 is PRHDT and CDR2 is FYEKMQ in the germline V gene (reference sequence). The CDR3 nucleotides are TGTGCCAGCAGCTTAATTGTTGCGGGAGTTGACACCGGGGAGCTGTTTTTT. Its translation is CASSLIVAGVDTGELFF.

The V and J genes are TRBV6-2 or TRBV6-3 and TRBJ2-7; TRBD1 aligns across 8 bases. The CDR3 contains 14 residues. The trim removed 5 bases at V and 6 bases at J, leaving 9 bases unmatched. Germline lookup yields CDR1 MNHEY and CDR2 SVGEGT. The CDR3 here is CASSLGQGGAEQYV. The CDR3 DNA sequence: TGTGCCAGCAGTCTCGGACAGGGAGGCGCCGAGCAGTACGTC.

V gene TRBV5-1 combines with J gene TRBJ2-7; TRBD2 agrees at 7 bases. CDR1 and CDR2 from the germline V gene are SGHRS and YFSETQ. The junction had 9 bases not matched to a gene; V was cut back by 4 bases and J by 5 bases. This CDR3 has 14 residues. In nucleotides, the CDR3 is TGCGCCAGCAGCGCAACGGGGGGATCAAACGAGCAGTACTTC. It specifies CASSATGGSNEQYF. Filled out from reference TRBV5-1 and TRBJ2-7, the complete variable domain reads KAGVTQTPRYLIKTRGQQVTLSCSPISGHRSVSWYQQTPGQGLQFLFEYFSETQRNKGNFPGRFSGRQFSNSRSEMNVSTLELGDSALYLCASSATGGSNEQYFGPGTRLTVT.

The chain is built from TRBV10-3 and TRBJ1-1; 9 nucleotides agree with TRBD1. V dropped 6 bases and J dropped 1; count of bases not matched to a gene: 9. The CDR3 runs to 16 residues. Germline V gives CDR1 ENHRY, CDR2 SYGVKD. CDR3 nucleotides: TGTGCCATCAGAGACCTTATGGACAGGGGGAACACTGAAGCTTTCTTT. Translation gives CAIRDLMDRGNTEAFF.

CDR3 residues: CASSAGQGLHGYTF. CDR3 bases: TGTGCCAGCAGCGCCGGACAGGGACTACATGGCTACACCTTC. The rearrangement uses TRBV6-5 and TRBJ1-2, with 8 positions matching TRBD1. There are 14 residues in the CDR3. Germline values: CDR1 MNHEY, CDR2 SVGAGI. V shed 6 bases and J 6 bases; nucleotides not matched to a gene: 9.

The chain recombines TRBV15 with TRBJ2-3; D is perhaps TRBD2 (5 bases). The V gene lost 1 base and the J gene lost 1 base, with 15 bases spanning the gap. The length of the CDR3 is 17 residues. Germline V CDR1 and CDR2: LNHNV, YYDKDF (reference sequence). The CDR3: CATSRGFGRARTDTQYF. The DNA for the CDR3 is TGTGCCACCAGCAGAGGTTTCGGGCGGGCTCGCACAGATACGCAGTATTTT.

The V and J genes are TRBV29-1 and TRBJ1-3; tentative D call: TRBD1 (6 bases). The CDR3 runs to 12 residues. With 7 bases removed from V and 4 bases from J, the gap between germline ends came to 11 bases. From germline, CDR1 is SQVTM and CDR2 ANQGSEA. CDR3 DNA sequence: TGCAGCGCCGGGACATCCGGAAACACCATATATTTT. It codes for CSAGTSGNTIYF.

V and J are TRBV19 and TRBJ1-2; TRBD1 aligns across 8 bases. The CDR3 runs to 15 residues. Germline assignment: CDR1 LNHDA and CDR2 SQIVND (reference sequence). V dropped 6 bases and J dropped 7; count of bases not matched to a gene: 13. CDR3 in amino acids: CASSLIRGPSGGYTF. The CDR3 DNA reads TGTGCCAGTAGCTTAATCAGGGGGCCTAGCGGTGGCTACACCTTC.

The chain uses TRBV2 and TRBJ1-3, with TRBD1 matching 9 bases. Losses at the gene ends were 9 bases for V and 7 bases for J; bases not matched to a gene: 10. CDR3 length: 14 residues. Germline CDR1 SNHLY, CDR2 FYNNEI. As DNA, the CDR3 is TGTGCCAGTACCCCCGACAGGGGGATGAACACCATATATTTT. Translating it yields CASTPDRGMNTIYF.

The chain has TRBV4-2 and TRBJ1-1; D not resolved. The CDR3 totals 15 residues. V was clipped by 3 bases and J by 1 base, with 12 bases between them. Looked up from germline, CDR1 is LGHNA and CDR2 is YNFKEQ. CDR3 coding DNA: TGTGCCAGCAGCCACCTAAGGAGCAGGAACACTGAAGCTTTCTTT. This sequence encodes CASSHLRSRNTEAFF.

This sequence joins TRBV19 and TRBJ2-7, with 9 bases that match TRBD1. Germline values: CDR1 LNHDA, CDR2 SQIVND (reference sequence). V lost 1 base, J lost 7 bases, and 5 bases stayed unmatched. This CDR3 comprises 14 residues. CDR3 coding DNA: TGTGCCAGTAGTATAGGTCTAGGGACAGGGGAGCAGTACTTC. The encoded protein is CASSIGLGTGEQYF.

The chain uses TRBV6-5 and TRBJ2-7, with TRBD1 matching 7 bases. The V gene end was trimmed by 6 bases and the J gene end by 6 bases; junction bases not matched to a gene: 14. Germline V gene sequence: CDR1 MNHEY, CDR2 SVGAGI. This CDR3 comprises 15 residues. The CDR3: CASSSVGTEGSEQYF. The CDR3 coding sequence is TGTGCCAGCAGCTCCGTCGGGACAGAGGGGTCCGAGCAGTACTTC.

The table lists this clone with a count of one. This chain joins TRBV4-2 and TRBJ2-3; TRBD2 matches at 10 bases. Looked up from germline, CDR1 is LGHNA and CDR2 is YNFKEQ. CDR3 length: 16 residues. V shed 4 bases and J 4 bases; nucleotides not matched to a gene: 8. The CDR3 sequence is CASSPRRAGGADTQYF. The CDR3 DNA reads TGTGCCAGCAGCCCAAGGAGAGCGGGAGGGGCAGATACGCAGTATTTT.

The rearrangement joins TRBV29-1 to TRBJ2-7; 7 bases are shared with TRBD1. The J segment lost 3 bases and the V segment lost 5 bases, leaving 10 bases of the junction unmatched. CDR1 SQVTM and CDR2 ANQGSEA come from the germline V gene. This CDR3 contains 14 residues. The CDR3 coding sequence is TGCAGCGTTCTCGGGGACAGTCCCCTCTACGAGCAGTACGTC. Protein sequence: CSVLGDSPLYEQYV.

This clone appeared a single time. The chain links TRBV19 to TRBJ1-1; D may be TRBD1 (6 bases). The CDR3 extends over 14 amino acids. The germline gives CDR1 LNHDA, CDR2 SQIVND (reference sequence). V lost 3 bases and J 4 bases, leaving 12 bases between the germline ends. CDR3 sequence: CASSIGRGSTEAFF. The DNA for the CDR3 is TGTGCCAGTAGTATTGGGAGGGGGAGCACTGAAGCTTTCTTT.

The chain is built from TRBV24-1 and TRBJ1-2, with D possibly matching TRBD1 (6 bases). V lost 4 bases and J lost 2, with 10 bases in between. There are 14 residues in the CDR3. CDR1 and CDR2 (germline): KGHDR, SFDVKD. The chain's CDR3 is CATSEGGLNYGYTF. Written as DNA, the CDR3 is TGTGCCACCAGTGAGGGGGGGCTGAACTATGGCTACACCTTC.

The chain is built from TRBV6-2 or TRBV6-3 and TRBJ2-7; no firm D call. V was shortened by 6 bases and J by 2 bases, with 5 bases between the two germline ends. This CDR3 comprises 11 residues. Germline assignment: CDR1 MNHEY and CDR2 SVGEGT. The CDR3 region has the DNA TGTGCCAGCAGCTCGGCCTACGAGCAGTACTTC. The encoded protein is CASSSAYEQYF.

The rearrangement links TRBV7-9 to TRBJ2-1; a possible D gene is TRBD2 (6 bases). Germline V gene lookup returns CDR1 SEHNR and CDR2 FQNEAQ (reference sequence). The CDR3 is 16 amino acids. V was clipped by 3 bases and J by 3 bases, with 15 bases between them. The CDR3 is CASSFPRDLVYNEQFF. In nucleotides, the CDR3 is TGTGCCAGCAGCTTCCCGCGGGACTTGGTCTACAATGAGCAGTTCTTC.

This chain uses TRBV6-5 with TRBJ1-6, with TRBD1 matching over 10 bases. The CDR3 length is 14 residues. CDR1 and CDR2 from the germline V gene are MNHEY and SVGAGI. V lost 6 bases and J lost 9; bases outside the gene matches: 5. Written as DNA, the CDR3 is TGTGCCAGCAGGTCCGGGACAGGGGCTTCACCCCTCCACTTT. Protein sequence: CASRSGTGASPLHF.

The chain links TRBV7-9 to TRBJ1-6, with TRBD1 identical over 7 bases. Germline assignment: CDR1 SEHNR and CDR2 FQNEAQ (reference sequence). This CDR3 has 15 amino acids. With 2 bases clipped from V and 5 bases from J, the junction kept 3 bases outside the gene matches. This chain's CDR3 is CASSLRQGNNSPLHF. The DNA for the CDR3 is TGTGCCAGCAGCTTACGACAGGGAAATAATTCACCCCTCCACTTT.

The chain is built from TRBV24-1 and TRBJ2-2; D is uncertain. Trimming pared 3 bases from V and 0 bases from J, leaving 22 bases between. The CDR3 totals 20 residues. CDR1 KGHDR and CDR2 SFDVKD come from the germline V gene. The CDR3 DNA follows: TGTGCCACCAGTGATCCTTGGGATATGTCCCCCAAAACGAACACCGGGGAGCTGTTTTTT. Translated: CATSDPWDMSPKTNTGELFF.

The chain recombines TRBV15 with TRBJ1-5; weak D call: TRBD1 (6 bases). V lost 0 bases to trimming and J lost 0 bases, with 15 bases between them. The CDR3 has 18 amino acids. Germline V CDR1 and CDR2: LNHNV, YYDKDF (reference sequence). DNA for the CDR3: TGTGCCACCAGCAGAGATTCGAAAGGGGGTTATAGCAATCAGCCCCAGCATTTT. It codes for CATSRDSKGGYSNQPQHF.

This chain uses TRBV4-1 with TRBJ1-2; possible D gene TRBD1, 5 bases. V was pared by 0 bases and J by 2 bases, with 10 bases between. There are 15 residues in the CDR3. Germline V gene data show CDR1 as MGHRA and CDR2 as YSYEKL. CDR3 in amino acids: CASSQDQGLNYGYTF. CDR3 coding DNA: TGCGCCAGCAGCCAAGATCAGGGCCTAAACTATGGCTACACCTTC.

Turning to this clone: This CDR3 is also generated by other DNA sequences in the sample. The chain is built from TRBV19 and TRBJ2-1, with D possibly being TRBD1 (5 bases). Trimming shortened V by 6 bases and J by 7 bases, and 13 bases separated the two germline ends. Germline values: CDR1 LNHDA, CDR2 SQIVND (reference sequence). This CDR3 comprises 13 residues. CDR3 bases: TGTGCCAGTAGCCCAGGGTTGTTGAATGAGCAGTTCTTC. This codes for CASSPGLLNEQFF.

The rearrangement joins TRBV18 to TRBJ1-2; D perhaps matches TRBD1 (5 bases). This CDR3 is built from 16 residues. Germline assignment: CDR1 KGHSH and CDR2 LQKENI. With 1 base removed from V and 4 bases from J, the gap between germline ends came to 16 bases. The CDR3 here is CASSPRGGEGIYGYTF. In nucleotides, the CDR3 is TGTGCCAGCTCACCACGGGGCGGGGAAGGGATCTATGGCTACACCTTC.

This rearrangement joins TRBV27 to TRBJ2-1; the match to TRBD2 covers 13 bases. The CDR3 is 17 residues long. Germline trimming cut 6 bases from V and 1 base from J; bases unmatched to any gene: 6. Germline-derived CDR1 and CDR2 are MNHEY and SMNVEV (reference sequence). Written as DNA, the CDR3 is TGTGCCAGCAGGCCCTGGACTAGCGGGGGTTCCTACAATGAGCAGTTCTTC. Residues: CASRPWTSGGSYNEQFF.

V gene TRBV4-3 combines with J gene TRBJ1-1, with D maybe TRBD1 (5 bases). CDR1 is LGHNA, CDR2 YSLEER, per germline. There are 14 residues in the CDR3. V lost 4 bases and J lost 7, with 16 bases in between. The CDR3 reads CASSLGGALGEAFF. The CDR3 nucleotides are TGCGCCAGCAGCCTCGGAGGGGCTCTGGGTGAAGCTTTCTTT.

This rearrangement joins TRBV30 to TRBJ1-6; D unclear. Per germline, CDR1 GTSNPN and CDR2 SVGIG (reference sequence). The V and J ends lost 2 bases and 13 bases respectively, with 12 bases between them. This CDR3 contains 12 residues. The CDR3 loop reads CAWSILPRPLHF. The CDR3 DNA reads TGTGCCTGGAGTATCCTACCGAGGCCCCTCCACTTT.